These T cell receptor beta chains were read from a single sample in a study of cytomegalovirus exposure and HLA in healthy donors. Sequencing used immunoSEQ multiplex PCR; TCRdb keeps in-frame clones, though not all of them. This repertoire shows over 45,000 clones, about 81% found once; its top ten account for roughly 2.5%. Sequences were obtained from PBMCs. These TCRs come from a boy between 10 and 17 years old in good health and CMV-seropositive. CDR3s include the opening cysteine and the closing phenylalanine or tryptophan. The D gene is left open where the match is weak. Clone size is given for some rows only: seen once, a few or many times, or a class if the clone is expanded.

V: TRBV9; D: NA; size: NA; CDR3: CASSVGQGSTDTQYF
V: TRBV6-5; D: NA; size: NA; CDR3: CASSYGPMGPSGYTF
V: TRBV14; D: NA; size: NA; CDR3: CASSQADQGSSPLHF
V: TRBV5-8; D: TRBD2; size: NA; CDR3: CASSSGRGGRETQYF
V: TRBV6-1; D: NA; size: NA; CDR3: CASSTRVNTEAFF
V: TRBV7-6; D: TRBD1; size: NA; CDR3: CASSTGTGLYYEQYF
V: TRBV5-1; D: NA; size: NA; CDR3: CASSLEAGETGELFF
V: TRBV9; D: NA; size: once; CDR3: CASSAGVQEGQPQHF
V: TRBV28; D: NA; size: NA; CDR3: CASSLRGTEGNTIYF
V: TRBV18; D: TRBD1; size: NA; CDR3: CASSPDREGEQYF
V: TRBV29-1; D: TRBD1; size: NA; CDR3: CSAPGQVNTGELFF
V: TRBV10-1; D: NA; size: NA; CDR3: CASRRTPAGELFF
V: TRBV6-6; D: NA; size: few; CDR3: CASHWGLGELFF
V: TRBV4-2; D: TRBD1; size: NA; CDR3: CASSRRDRGETEAFF